What follows are 27 T cell receptor beta chains derived from one specimen sequenced in a study of cytomegalovirus exposure and HLA in healthy donors. Amplification used 60 Vbeta primers and 13 Jbeta primers. The table came from immunoSEQ multiplex PCR; TCRdb's copy has only in-frame clones and leaves some out. The repertoire consists of some 190,000 clones, with 77% occurring once and the leading ten covering 1.4%. Sequencing was carried out using PBMCs. Receptor source: a young man in good health and CMV-seronegative.

V usage is TRBV19 and J usage is TRBJ1-5; no firm D call. Trimming left V 6 bases short and J 0 bases short, with 12 bases between. Looked up from germline, CDR1 is LNHDA and CDR2 is SQIVND (reference sequence). This CDR3 has 15 residues. The CDR3, as DNA: TGTGCCAGTAGAACAGACCTATATAGCAATCAGCCCCAGCATTTT. Translated, it gives CASRTDLYSNQPQHF.

The rearrangement uses TRBV5-8 and TRBJ2-5; D might be TRBD1 (5 bases). CDR1 and CDR2 (germline): SGHTS, YDEGEE. Deletions cut 1 base from V and 3 bases from J, with 16 bases between. This CDR3 spans 16 amino acids. The CDR3: CASSLPTWGPKETQYF. The CDR3 region has the DNA TGTGCCAGCAGCTTGCCGACCTGGGGCCCCAAAGAGACCCAGTACTTC.

The rearrangement joins TRBV18 to TRBJ1-5; 7 bases are a match to TRBD1. The CDR3 contains 13 residues. The V gene's germline CDR1 is KGHSH and CDR2 LQKENI. V lost 6 bases and J lost 8; bases outside the gene matches: 7. The CDR3 region has the DNA TGTGCCAGCTCCGGGGACAGAAAGGAGCCCCAGCATTTT. Its protein is CASSGDRKEPQHF.

This clone was seen a single time. This chain connects TRBV9 to TRBJ2-7; TRBD1 is a possible D gene (6 bases). V lost 4 bases, J lost 0 bases, and 14 bases lay in between. The CDR3 covers 15 residues. Looked up from germline, CDR1 is SGDLS and CDR2 is YYNGEE. The CDR3 nucleotides are TGTGCCAGCAGCCCAACGGGACACGGCTCCTACGAGCAGTACTTC. It encodes CASSPTGHGSYEQYF.

Points on this clone: One end of the junction is discordant with germline, which a read error may explain. This chain links TRBV19 with TRBJ1-4; the D is unclear. The CDR3 runs 14 residues. Germline lookup yields CDR1 LNHDA and CDR2 SQIVND (reference sequence). CDR3 in amino acids: CASSLENRKEKLFF. The CDR3 DNA is TGTGCCAGTAGTTTAGAGAACAGAAAAGAAAAACTGTTTTTT.

The rearrangement links TRBV5-1 to TRBJ1-1; the match to TRBD1 covers 7 bases. The CDR3 totals 15 residues. V gave up 4 bases and J gave up 0 bases; unmatched junction bases: 6. Germline loops: CDR1 SGHRS, CDR2 YFSETQ. CDR3 loop: CASSALRGMNTEAFF. CDR3 nucleotides: TGCGCCAGCAGCGCACTCAGGGGGATGAACACTGAAGCTTTCTTT.

J is TRBJ2-5 and V is TRBV5-1, with D maybe TRBD2 (6 bases). This CDR3 has 14 amino acids. Trimming took off 0 bases at V and 3 bases at J, with 9 bases between the two ends. Germline CDR1 is SGHRS and CDR2 is YFSETQ. The CDR3 here is CASSLAGGEETQYF. CDR3 DNA sequence: TGCGCCAGCAGCTTGGCCGGAGGGGAAGAGACCCAGTACTTC. The entire variable domain, with the rest obtained from reference TRBV5-1 and TRBJ2-5, is as follows: KAGVTQTPRYLIKTRGQQVTLSCSPISGHRSVSWYQQTPGQGLQFLFEYFSETQRNKGNFPGRFSGRQFSNSRSEMNVSTLELGDSALYLCASSLAGGEETQYFGPGTRLLVL.

This clone was recorded a few times. This sequence joins TRBV6-5 and TRBJ1-2; D may be TRBD1 (5 bases). CDR1 and CDR2 from the germline V gene are MNHEY and SVGAGI. The germline V and J ends were trimmed by 7 bases and 6 bases, with 18 bases remaining between them. The CDR3 has 14 amino acids. Written as DNA, the CDR3 is TGTGCCAGCACCCCCCATGGGGGGATCAATGGCTACACCTTC. Translated: CASTPHGGINGYTF.

This chain links TRBV10-3 with TRBJ2-7; the D is unclear. Germline values: CDR1 ENHRY, CDR2 SYGVKD. The CDR3 spans 15 residues. Trimming pared 9 bases from V and 4 bases from J, leaving 22 bases between. The CDR3 sequence is CAIFFKQKAAYEQYF. The CDR3 coding sequence is TGTGCCATTTTTTTCAAGCAGAAGGCGGCATACGAGCAGTACTTC.

This clone occurred once. The J gene is TRBJ2-7, the V gene TRBV2, with a possible D match to TRBD1 (6 bases). The CDR3 extends over 14 amino acids. Per the germline V gene, CDR1 is SNHLY and CDR2 is FYNNEI. The ends were cut back, 6 bases at V and 3 bases at J, with 15 bases in the middle. The CDR3 spells CASSPLGGFYEQYF. CDR3 DNA: TGTGCCAGCAGCCCTCTTGGGGGCTTCTACGAGCAGTACTTC. Full variable domain (remainder filled in from reference TRBV2 and TRBJ2-7): EPEVTQTPSHQVTQMGQEVILRCVPISNHLYFYWYRQILGQKVEFLVSFYNNEISEKSEIFDDQFSVERPDGSNFTLKIRSTKLEDSAMYFCASSPLGGFYEQYFGPGTRLTVT.

The chain carries TRBV11-2 and TRBJ1-5; 10 bases agree with TRBD1. The CDR3 is 15 amino acids. From germline, CDR1 is SGHAT and CDR2 FQNNGV. Unmatched junction bases numbered 7, after V lost 5 bases and J lost 6 bases. The CDR3 reads CASSRDRGYGQPQHF. As DNA, the CDR3 is TGTGCCAGCAGCCGGGACAGGGGATACGGTCAGCCCCAGCATTTT. The full variable domain, with the rest looked up from reference TRBV11-2 and TRBJ1-5, is EAGVAQSPRYKIIEKRQSVAFWCNPISGHATLYWYQQILGQGPKLLIQFQNNGVVDDSQLPKDRFSAERLKGVDSTLKIQPAKLEDSAVYLCASSRDRGYGQPQHFGDGTRLSIL.

This rearrangement joins TRBV19 to TRBJ1-1; D is possibly TRBD1 (6 bases). The CDR3 length is 13 residues. Germline lookup yields CDR1 LNHDA and CDR2 SQIVND (reference sequence). V shed 10 bases and J shed 1 base, with 13 bases lying between them. CDR3 coding DNA: TGTGCCACCGCACTGACAGGGAACACTGAAGCTTTCTTT. Encoded protein: CATALTGNTEAFF.

The chain uses TRBV19 and TRBJ2-5, with 9 bases matching TRBD2. The CDR3 sequence is 14 residues long. Germline loops: CDR1 LNHDA, CDR2 SQIVND (reference sequence). V dropped 6 bases and J dropped 5; count of bases not matched to a gene: 7. The DNA for the CDR3 is TGTGCCAGTAGCCGTAGCGGGAGCCGCGAGACCCAGTACTTC. This encodes CASSRSGSRETQYF.

The V and J genes are TRBV5-6 and TRBJ1-1; 7 nucleotides align to TRBD1. This CDR3 has 12 residues. V was clipped by 2 bases and J by 7 bases; unmatched bases: 2. Germline V CDR1 and CDR2: SGHDT, YYEEEE. The CDR3 sequence is CASSFDRDEAFF. In DNA form, the CDR3 reads TGTGCCAGCAGCTTCGACAGGGATGAAGCTTTCTTT.

Judged by abundance, this clone is medium-sized. The V gene is TRBV4-3, the J gene TRBJ2-3; 16 nucleotides line up with TRBD2. Germline V lookup: CDR1 LGHNA, CDR2 YSLEER. The CDR3 length is 21 residues. J gave up 4 bases and V 0 bases, and 13 bases lay outside the gene matches. The CDR3 sequence is CASSQDWGPGTSGGAADTQYF. The CDR3 DNA reads TGCGCCAGCAGCCAAGATTGGGGTCCCGGGACTAGCGGGGGGGCCGCAGATACGCAGTATTTT.

This clone was detected only a few times. The V and J genes are TRBV4-3 and TRBJ2-2, with D tentatively TRBD1 (6 bases). From germline, CDR1 is LGHNA and CDR2 YSLEER. The CDR3 spans 13 residues. V lost 8 bases and J 4 bases, leaving 11 bases between the germline ends. The CDR3 loop reads CASGQLGTGELFF. CDR3 DNA: TGCGCCAGCGGACAGTTGGGCACCGGGGAGCTGTTTTTT.

The V and J genes are TRBV11-2 and TRBJ2-3; perhaps TRBD2 as D (6 bases). From germline, CDR1 is SGHAT and CDR2 FQNNGV. The CDR3 contains 15 residues. Trimming left V 3 bases short and J 0 bases short, with 10 bases between. CDR3 DNA sequence: TGTGCCAGCAGCTTGATAGGGAGGAGCACAGATACGCAGTATTTT. Translated: CASSLIGRSTDTQYF. The full variable domain, completed using reference TRBV11-2 and TRBJ2-3, is EAGVAQSPRYKIIEKRQSVAFWCNPISGHATLYWYQQILGQGPKLLIQFQNNGVVDDSQLPKDRFSAERLKGVDSTLKIQPAKLEDSAVYLCASSLIGRSTDTQYFGPGTRLTVL.

V gene TRBV6-5 combines with J gene TRBJ1-5; D is uncertain. CDR1 is MNHEY, CDR2 SVGAGI, per germline. The CDR3 extends over 14 amino acids. The germline V and J ends were trimmed by 6 bases and 7 bases, with 16 bases remaining between them. The CDR3 protein is CASSEDSAYQPQHF. CDR3 coding DNA: TGTGCCAGCAGCGAAGACTCAGCATACCAGCCCCAGCATTTT.

The rearrangement uses TRBV5-1 and TRBJ2-3, with TRBD2 matching 8 bases. The length of the CDR3 is 15 residues. The V and J ends lost 1 base and 2 bases, in that order; junction bases with no gene match: 3. Germline values: CDR1 SGHRS, CDR2 YFSETQ. In nucleotides, the CDR3 is TGCGCCAGCAGCTTGACTAGCGGTAACACAGATACGCAGTATTTT. Its protein product is CASSLTSGNTDTQYF.

The chain uses TRBV5-5 and TRBJ2-3, with D tentatively TRBD1 (7 bases). Germline CDR1 SGHKS, CDR2 YYEKEE (reference sequence). There are 14 residues in the CDR3. The V end lost 9 bases, the J end lost 8 bases, and 22 bases lay between the germline ends. CDR3 in DNA: TGTGCCACAACCAGGGGGAGGTTAGAAGGTACGCAGTATTTT. As protein: CATTRGRLEGTQYF.

The table lists this clone with a count of one. The V and J genes are TRBV29-1 and TRBJ1-2; 7 bases are shared with TRBD1. Trimming cost V 6 bases and J 4 bases; bases outside gene matches: 5. The CDR3 spans 12 residues. Germline loops: CDR1 SQVTM, CDR2 ANQGSEA. The CDR3 here is CSVGTELYGYTF. The CDR3, as DNA: TGCAGCGTCGGGACAGAACTCTATGGCTACACCTTC. Full variable domain (outside the CDR3, taken from reference TRBV29-1 and TRBJ1-2): SAVISQKPSRDICQRGTSLTIQCQVDSQVTMMFWYRQQPGQSLTLIATANQGSEATYESGFVIDKFPISRPNLTFSTLTVSNMSPEDSSIYLCSVGTELYGYTFGSGTRLTVV.

For this clone: Germline and junction disagree at one end, which may indicate a read error. The V gene is TRBV7-7, the J gene TRBJ1-3; 7 bases are shared with TRBD1. The CDR3 spans 17 residues. The germline V gene has CDR1 SSHAT and CDR2 FNYEAQ (reference sequence). CDR3 residues: CASSPPGQELSGNTIYF. In DNA form, the CDR3 reads TGTGCTAGCAGCCCGCCCGGACAGGAACTCTCTGGAAACACCATATATTTT.

This clone came up a few times. This chain links TRBV15 with TRBJ1-1, with D possibly TRBD1 on 5 matching bases. CDR3 size: 14 residues. CDR1 and CDR2 from the germline V gene are LNHNV and YYDKDF (reference sequence). Trimming removed 3 bases from V and 4 bases from J, with 12 bases in between. CDR3: CATSRGGVSTEAFF. The CDR3 DNA sequence: TGTGCCACCAGCAGGGGAGGGGTGAGCACTGAAGCTTTCTTT.

J is TRBJ1-1 and V is TRBV6-6, with 7 bases aligning to TRBD1. This CDR3 is built from 15 residues. V trimming: 0 bases; J trimming: 1 base; junction bases outside the gene matches: 2. The germline gives CDR1 MNHNY, CDR2 SVGAGI (reference sequence). The CDR3 sequence is CASSYSNRGNTEAFF. In DNA, the CDR3 is TGTGCCAGCAGTTACTCGAACAGGGGGAACACTGAAGCTTTCTTT.

The chain links TRBV30 to TRBJ2-3; a weak D match, TRBD2 (6 bases). Trimming removed 0 bases from V and 5 bases from J, with 12 bases in between. The germline V gene has CDR1 GTSNPN and CDR2 SVGIG (reference sequence). The CDR3 is 14 amino acids. The CDR3 DNA follows: TGTGCCTGGAGTGTACTTGCTAGCGTAGATACGCAGTATTTT. It encodes CAWSVLASVDTQYF.

The rearrangement uses TRBV28 and TRBJ1-6; perhaps TRBD1 as D (5 bases). The V gene's germline CDR1 is MDHEN and CDR2 SYDVKM. This CDR3 spans 13 amino acids. Trimming cost V 6 bases and J 11 bases, with 14 bases left between them. The CDR3 coding sequence is TGTGCCAGCAGCGCGGGGGTATCGCCACCCCTCCACTTT. This translates into CASSAGVSPPLHF.

The V call is TRBV14, the J call TRBJ2-3; 9 nucleotides match TRBD2. Per germline, CDR1 SGHDN and CDR2 FVKESK. The V gene end was trimmed by 0 bases and the J gene end by 2 bases; junction bases not matched to a gene: 18. The CDR3 extends over 21 amino acids. The DNA for the CDR3 is TGTGCCAGCAGCCAAGATCTCGGCGACAGGTCCGCGGGAGGGAACACAGATACGCAGTATTTT. This sequence encodes CASSQDLGDRSAGGNTDTQYF.